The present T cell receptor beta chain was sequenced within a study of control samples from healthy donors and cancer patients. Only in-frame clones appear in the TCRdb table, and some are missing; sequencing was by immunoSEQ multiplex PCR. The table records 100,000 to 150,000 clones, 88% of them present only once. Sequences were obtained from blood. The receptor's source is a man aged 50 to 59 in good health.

This chain's CDR3 is CASSPLGSGARYGYTF. The CDR3 bases are TGTGCCAGTAGTCCCCTTGGATCGGGGGCCCGCTATGGCTACACCTTC. This chain joins TRBV19 and TRBJ1-2, with a possible D match to TRBD1 (6 bases). This CDR3 comprises 16 residues. The V end lost 5 bases, the J end lost 4 bases, and 20 bases lay between the germline ends. Germline V gene lookup returns CDR1 LNHDA and CDR2 SQIVND (reference sequence).